A single sample is the source of the 9 T cell receptor beta chains below, sequenced in a study of spatial heterogeneity in lung cancer. The time point here: sample taken at primary tumor resection. TCRdb itself ran the 5' RACE reads through MiXCR, one entry per CDR3 protein. The repertoire holds roughly 79,000 distinct CDR3 sequences, with approximately 8.1% as singletons. The material was PBMCs, obtained at surgery. These receptors came from a male donor with early-stage non-small cell lung cancer.

Ten or more counts support this clonotype. The chain carries TRBV10-1 and TRBJ2-7; D is undetermined. Trimming cost V 0 bases and J 5 bases, with 5 bases left between them. This CDR3 contains 12 residues. Germline V gene lookup returns CDR1 WNHNN and CDR2 SYGVQD (reference sequence). This chain's CDR3 is CASSESMDEQYF. The CDR3 region has the DNA TGCGCCAGCAGTGAGTCTATGGACGAGCAGTACTTC.

This clonotype showed up just a few times. The chain recombines TRBV10-3 with TRBJ2-5; 10 nucleotides match TRBD2. J lost 4 bases, V lost 2 bases, and 1 base had no gene match. Germline V gene sequence: CDR1 ENHRY, CDR2 SYGVKD. This CDR3 contains 14 residues. The CDR3 bases are TGTGCCATCAGTGAGAGCGGGAGGGCAGAGACCCAGTACTTC. It translates to CAISESGRAETQYF.

This clonotype occurred many times. V is TRBV10-3 and J is TRBJ2-3; no clear D. V was cut by 0 bases and J by 0 bases, with 13 bases left in between. The CDR3 is 17 residues long. The germline V gene encodes CDR1 ENHRY and CDR2 SYGVKD. This chain's CDR3 is CAISESRRSTSTDTQYF. The CDR3 DNA reads TGTGCCATCAGTGAGTCCCGGCGGTCCACTAGCACAGATACGCAGTATTTT.

V is TRBV29-1 and J is TRBJ2-3, with D perhaps given as TRBD1 or TRBD2 (5 bases each). This CDR3 comprises 13 residues. The germline gives CDR1 SQVTM, CDR2 ANQGSEA. Trimming removed 7 bases from V and 4 bases from J, with 15 bases in between. Here the CDR3 reads CSAGTRGADTQYF. The CDR3 DNA reads as TGCAGCGCCGGGACCCGAGGGGCAGATACGCAGTATTTT.

Ten or more counts support this clonotype. V is TRBV9 and J is TRBJ2-7; 9 nucleotides agree with TRBD2. This CDR3 has 14 amino acids. Germline loops: CDR1 SGDLS, CDR2 YYNGEE. V lost 5 bases and J lost 2; bases outside the gene matches: 5. CDR3 sequence (DNA): TGTGCCAGCAGTGCGGGAGGGCCGACCTACGAGCAGTACTTC. Its translation: CASSAGGPTYEQYF. The whole variable domain, filled in from reference TRBV9 and TRBJ2-7, reads DSGVTQTPKHLITATGQRVTLRCSPRSGDLSVYWYQQSLDQGLQFLIQYYNGEERAKGNILERFSAQQFPDLHSELNLSSLELGDSALYFCASSAGGPTYEQYFGPGTRLTVT.

This clonotype was counted many times. This chain connects TRBV20-1 to TRBJ1-1, with a weak D call TRBD1 (5 bases). The CDR3 is 14 residues long. Germline V gives CDR1 DFQATT, CDR2 SNEGSKA (reference sequence). Trimming left V 6 bases short and J 6 bases short, with 20 bases between. Here the CDR3 reads CSAPKGYGDAEAFF. The CDR3 DNA reads as TGCAGTGCCCCGAAGGGCTACGGGGACGCTGAAGCTTTCTTT.

This clonotype was seen a handful of times. V is TRBV20-1 and J is TRBJ2-7, with D unresolved. Trimming pared 4 bases from V and 6 bases from J, leaving 16 bases between. The CDR3 length is 13 residues. Germline V lookup: CDR1 DFQATT, CDR2 SNEGSKA (reference sequence). The CDR3 loop is CSANGPAYREQYF. CDR3 DNA sequence: TGCAGTGCTAATGGACCAGCATATCGCGAGCAGTACTTC.

This clonotype occurred many times. The chain recombines TRBV29-1 with TRBJ2-3; D possibly corresponds to TRBD2 (6 bases). The CDR3 consists of 17 residues. Germline-derived CDR1 and CDR2 are SQVTM and ANQGSEA. Trimming took off 7 bases at V and 3 bases at J, with 26 bases between the two ends. This CDR3 reads CSAVAALSPLGTDTQYF. CDR3 bases: TGCAGCGCCGTAGCGGCCCTCAGCCCCCTCGGAACAGATACGCAGTATTTT.

This chain joins TRBV29-1 and TRBJ1-1; the D gene is possibly TRBD1 (6 bases). This CDR3 is 14 amino acids long. Germline V gene sequence: CDR1 SQVTM, CDR2 ANQGSEA. Trimming cost V 7 bases and J 3 bases, with 18 bases left between them. As DNA, the CDR3 is TGCAGCGCCATACCAGGGAGGACAGACACTGAAGCTTTCTTT. Protein sequence: CSAIPGRTDTEAFF.